One and the same sample provided the 26 T cell receptor beta chains below, sequenced in a study of cytomegalovirus exposure and HLA in healthy donors. A multiplex PCR was run with 60 Vbeta primers and 13 Jbeta primers. Assay used: immunoSEQ multiplex PCR; TCRdb lists only in-frame clones, some missing. This table has 63,000 or so clones, under 85% appearing once. Specimen: PBMCs. These receptors all come from a man between 50 and 59 years old in good health and CMV-seronegative.

The rearrangement links TRBV4-2 to TRBJ2-3; 11 nucleotides agree with TRBD2. With V trimmed by 1 base and J by 0 bases, 6 bases remained unmatched. Per germline, CDR1 LGHNA and CDR2 YNFKEQ. The CDR3 length is 18 residues. The chain's CDR3 is CASSQVAGGVSSTDTQYF. The DNA for the CDR3 is TGTGCCAGCAGCCAAGTAGCGGGGGGGGTATCTAGCACAGATACGCAGTATTTT.

CDR3 sequence: CASSLGRGEQYF. Here the CDR3 DNA reads TGTGCCAGCAGCTTGGGGCGGGGCGAGCAGTACTTC. The rearrangement uses TRBV5-6 and TRBJ2-7; tentative D call: TRBD2 (6 bases). Germline V gives CDR1 SGHDT, CDR2 YYEEEE. This CDR3 comprises 12 residues. With 0 bases removed from V and 6 bases from J, the gap between germline ends came to 7 bases. Complete variable domain (other parts from reference TRBV5-6 and TRBJ2-7): DAGVTQSPTHLIKTRGQQVTLRCSPKSGHDTVSWYQQALGQGPQFIFQYYEEEERQRGNFPDRFSGHQFPNYSSELNVNALLLGDSALYLCASSLGRGEQYFGPGTRLTVT.

The rearrangement uses TRBV2 and TRBJ1-5, with TRBD1 as a possible D gene (5 bases). Germline CDR1 and CDR2: SNHLY and FYNNEI. This CDR3 has 20 residues. Trimming stripped 4 bases from V and 5 bases from J, with 30 bases between. In DNA, the CDR3 is TGTGCCAGCAGTGGGACGGTTGGGATGTTGGGGCGGGACGGATATCAGCCCCAGCATTTT. Translated: CASSGTVGMLGRDGYQPQHF.

In DNA form, the CDR3 reads TGTGCCAGCAGCTTAACGGCGGGCAGCCCCGAGCAGTACTTC. As protein: CASSLTAGSPEQYF. V gene TRBV7-3 combines with J gene TRBJ2-7; weak D call: TRBD2 (5 bases). The CDR3 runs 14 residues. The germline gives CDR1 SGHTA, CDR2 FQGTGA. V was trimmed by 0 bases and J by 6 bases, leaving 12 bases between them.

This clone was seen more than once but under ten times. The chain links TRBV6-1 to TRBJ1-1; 8 bases fit TRBD1. In germline, CDR1 is MNHNS, CDR2 SASEGT. After removal of 7 bases from V and 5 bases from J, the junction contained 9 bases not matched to a gene. The CDR3 is 14 amino acids. The CDR3 bases are TGTGCCAGCACCCTAGGACAGGGAGGAACTGAAGCTTTCTTT. This sequence encodes CASTLGQGGTEAFF.

This clone has a handful of counts. V and J are TRBV5-8 and TRBJ2-5; weak D call: TRBD2 (5 bases). TRBJ2-7 explains the end of the DNA better; the J call may be wrong. The CDR3 loop spans 14 amino acids. Germline CDR1 reads SGHTS; CDR2 reads YDEGEE. CDR3 sequence reads: CASSMRTLKFEQYF. In DNA, the CDR3 is TGTGCCAGCAGCATGCGGACTCTGAAGTTCGAGCAGTACTTC.

This clone was observed a few times. The rearrangement joins TRBV27 to TRBJ2-7; possible D gene TRBD2, 6 bases. Trimming removed 3 bases at V and 4 bases at J, with 13 bases between. The CDR3 loop spans 14 amino acids. Germline V CDR1 and CDR2: MNHEY, SMNVEV (reference sequence). The CDR3 here is CASSFSGSGYEQYF. The CDR3 DNA reads TGTGCCAGCAGTTTCAGCGGGTCGGGTTACGAGCAGTACTTC.

In nucleotides, the CDR3 is TGCGCCACCGAATCTAGCGGGGGAACAGATACGCAGTATTTT. Residues: CATESSGGTDTQYF. J is TRBJ2-3 and V is TRBV10-1; the match to TRBD2 covers 10 bases. The junction had 7 bases not matched to a gene; V was cut back by 10 bases and J by 3 bases. Germline CDR1 and CDR2: WNHNN and SYGVQD (reference sequence). This CDR3 has 14 amino acids.

Within the sample, this clone is medium-sized. The chain uses TRBV5-1 and TRBJ1-2; D uncertain. The CDR3 length is 13 residues. Trimming stripped 2 bases from V and 4 bases from J, with 9 bases between. The germline CDR1 and CDR2 sequences are SGHRS and YFSETQ. The CDR3 reads CASSFDKPYGYTF. As DNA, the CDR3 is TGCGCCAGCAGCTTTGACAAGCCCTATGGCTACACCTTC.

In this sample, this clone turned up once. The CDR3 DNA follows: TGTGCCAGCAGTGAAGACGTCAGGAACTATGGCTACACCTTC. Protein sequence: CASSEDVRNYGYTF. This rearrangement joins TRBV6-1 to TRBJ1-2, with D hard to call. Deletions cut 1 base from V and 2 bases from J, with 8 bases between. Germline assignment: CDR1 MNHNS and CDR2 SASEGT. The CDR3 is 14 residues long.

This clone has only a few counts. This same CDR3 is encoded by further DNA sequences in the sample. The chain employs TRBV11-2 and TRBJ2-1, with TRBD2 identical over 15 bases. Trimming removed 6 bases from V and 6 bases from J; junction bases left unmatched: 6. The CDR3 sequence is 16 residues long. CDR1 is SGHAT and CDR2 is FQNNGV in the germline V gene. In DNA, the CDR3 is TGTGCCAGCAGGAAACCGGGACTAGCGGGGGGCAATGAGCAGTTCTTC. Translation: CASRKPGLAGGNEQFF.

On this clone: The junction departs from germline at one end; a sequencing error may be responsible. The chain is built from TRBV6-1 and TRBJ2-7; a possible D gene is TRBD2 (5 bases). Germline V gene sequence: CDR1 MNHNS, CDR2 SASEGT. The CDR3 has 13 residues. DNA of the CDR3: TGTGCCAGCGACCCTTCATCTAGCTACGGGCAGTACTTC. This encodes CASDPSSSYGQYF.

The chain joins TRBV5-4 to TRBJ2-5; D possibly corresponds to TRBD2 (8 bases). Trimming stripped 1 base from V and 3 bases from J, with 16 bases between. CDR3 size: 16 residues. Germline V gene sequence: CDR1 SGHNT, CDR2 YYREEE (reference sequence). DNA of the CDR3: TGTGCCAGCAGCTTGACTCGGGAGGGGGCGGAAGAGACCCAGTACTTC. Translated: CASSLTREGAEETQYF.

The chain joins TRBV6-5 to TRBJ2-5; TRBD2 is a possible D gene (5 bases). V gave up 6 bases and J gave up 14 bases, with 22 bases separating them. Germline values: CDR1 MNHEY, CDR2 SVGAGI. The CDR3 sequence is 13 residues long. The DNA for the CDR3 is TGTGCCAGCAGCAAGCGGACCGGTAACTCGGTTTACTTC. The encoded protein is CASSKRTGNSVYF.

The chain is built from TRBV18 and TRBJ1-2, with a tentative D call TRBD1 (6 bases). The V gene's germline CDR1 is KGHSH and CDR2 LQKENI. Trimming removed 0 bases at V and 5 bases at J, with 10 bases between. The CDR3 is 14 residues long. The CDR3 nucleotides are TGTGCCAGCTCACCACCGACAGGCCGGTATGGCTACACCTTC. As protein: CASSPPTGRYGYTF.

This clone was seen a few times. The chain employs TRBV6-5 and TRBJ1-1; D is unclear. The CDR3 is 15 residues long. V dropped 2 bases and J dropped 2 bases, with 12 bases sitting between them. Germline V gives CDR1 MNHEY, CDR2 SVGAGI. CDR3 sequence (DNA): TGTGCCAGCAGTTACCCCGGCGTGGGCAACACTGAAGCTTTCTTT. Translated, it gives CASSYPGVGNTEAFF.

V usage is TRBV5-1 and J usage is TRBJ2-7, with TRBD1 matching 8 bases. The CDR3 has 14 amino acids. Germline V gene data show CDR1 as SGHRS and CDR2 as YFSETQ. The junction had 6 bases not matched to a gene; V was cut back by 3 bases and J by 4 bases. The CDR3 loop reads CASSSGQGWYEQYF. CDR3 nucleotides: TGCGCCAGCAGCTCTGGACAGGGATGGTACGAGCAGTACTTC. The whole variable domain, filled in from reference TRBV5-1 and TRBJ2-7, reads KAGVTQTPRYLIKTRGQQVTLSCSPISGHRSVSWYQQTPGQGLQFLFEYFSETQRNKGNFPGRFSGRQFSNSRSEMNVSTLELGDSALYLCASSSGQGWYEQYFGPGTRLTVT.

J is TRBJ1-3 and V is TRBV19; TRBD1 might be the D (5 bases). Germline CDR1 is LNHDA and CDR2 is SQIVND (reference sequence). The CDR3 extends over 15 amino acids. V lost 3 bases, J lost 2 bases, and 11 bases lay in between. The CDR3 here is CASSISRGAGNTIYF. DNA for the CDR3: TGTGCCAGTAGTATTAGTAGGGGCGCTGGAAACACCATATATTTT.

The rearrangement links TRBV25-1 to TRBJ1-5, with D maybe TRBD1 (5 bases). The V and J ends lost 6 bases and 3 bases respectively, with 12 bases between them. CDR3 length: 14 amino acids. Germline V gene lookup returns CDR1 MGHDK and CDR2 SYGVNS. This CDR3 is CASRGTGPNQPQHF. Written as DNA, the CDR3 is TGTGCCAGCAGGGGAACAGGCCCCAATCAGCCCCAGCATTTT.

This sequence joins TRBV7-2 and TRBJ2-3; 8 bases fit TRBD2. There are 17 residues in the CDR3. Germline CDR1 SGHTA, CDR2 FQGNSA. V shed 2 bases, J shed 1 base, and the junction held 8 bases outside the gene matches. CDR3 in amino acids: CASSLRRGAPGTDTQYF. CDR3 in DNA: TGTGCCAGCAGCTTAAGGCGGGGGGCACCGGGCACAGATACGCAGTATTTT.

In this sample, this clone turned up once. The rearrangement links TRBV5-6 to TRBJ2-6; D is undetermined. V lost 4 bases and J 2 bases, leaving 22 bases between the germline ends. The CDR3 extends over 19 amino acids. The V gene's germline CDR1 is SGHDT and CDR2 YYEEEE. The CDR3 nucleotides are TGTGCCAGCAGCCTCCTCCTAACCGGTAGCACTGCTGGGGCCAACGTCCTGACTTTC. Encoded protein: CASSLLLTGSTAGANVLTF.

The J gene is TRBJ1-6, the V gene TRBV7-6; 7 positions match TRBD1. V was pared by 5 bases and J by 14 bases, with 15 bases of the junction left unmatched. Germline CDR1 and CDR2: SGHVS and FNYEAQ. The CDR3 has 15 amino acids. CDR3 DNA sequence: TGTGCCAGCAGCGGAGGGATAGGGGGCGCCGGCGCCCTCCACTTT. Protein sequence: CASSGGIGGAGALHF.

The chain uses TRBV5-1 and TRBJ1-3; no clear D. Germline V gene data show CDR1 as SGHRS and CDR2 as YFSETQ. The CDR3 totals 14 residues. Between the trimmed V and J ends, which lost 2 bases and 1 base, there was a span of 7 bases. Here the CDR3 DNA reads TGCGCCAGCAGCTTAACTGTATCTGGAAACACCATATATTTT. It specifies CASSLTVSGNTIYF. Full variable domain (outside the CDR3, taken from reference TRBV5-1 and TRBJ1-3): KAGVTQTPRYLIKTRGQQVTLSCSPISGHRSVSWYQQTPGQGLQFLFEYFSETQRNKGNFPGRFSGRQFSNSRSEMNVSTLELGDSALYLCASSLTVSGNTIYFGEGSWLTVV.

The DNA for the CDR3 is TGTGCCAGCAGCGTAGGAACTAGCGGGGTTAGTGGGACCCAGTACTTC. Translation: CASSVGTSGVSGTQYF. The chain employs TRBV9 and TRBJ2-5, with TRBD2 matching 10 bases. V shed 0 bases, J shed 7 bases, and the junction held 9 bases outside the gene matches. The CDR3 loop spans 16 amino acids. CDR1 is SGDLS and CDR2 is YYNGEE in the germline V gene.

This clone turned up a few times. The chain links TRBV2 to TRBJ1-1; D remains ambiguous. The CDR3 consists of 13 residues. Trimming shortened V by 7 bases and J by 3 bases, and 12 bases separated the two germline ends. Germline V gene lookup returns CDR1 SNHLY and CDR2 FYNNEI. The CDR3 bases are TGTGCCAGCAAGAGGGAAGGCGACACTGAAGCTTTCTTT. Residues: CASKREGDTEAFF.

V gene TRBV6-5 combines with J gene TRBJ2-7, with 8 bases identical to TRBD2. The CDR3 runs 14 residues. Germline V gives CDR1 MNHEY, CDR2 SVGAGI. The V gene end was trimmed by 4 bases and the J gene end by 3 bases; junction bases not matched to a gene: 5. The CDR3 bases are TGTGCCAGCAGTTTACTAGCGGCTCACTACGAGCAGTACTTC. It codes for CASSLLAAHYEQYF.